These 2 T cell receptor beta chains came from one sample sequenced in a study of T cell responses to AZD1222 COVID-19 vaccine. Clones were read by immunoSEQ multiplex PCR, and TCRdb kept only the in-frame ones, dropping some. The sample records 110,000 to 150,000 clones, 90% to 95% being singletons. Material: peripheral blood, obtained after recovery from COVID-19. Every receptor here comes from an adult who had recovered from COVID-19.

The V call is TRBV6-4, the J call TRBJ2-1; 10 bases align to TRBD2. Germline assignment: CDR1 MRHNA and CDR2 SNTAGT. Unmatched junction bases numbered 6, after V lost 5 bases and J lost 5 bases. The CDR3 is 15 residues long. The CDR3 DNA is TGTGCCAGCAGTAGGCTAGCGGGAGTCAACAATGAGCAGTTCTTC. Amino acids: CASSRLAGVNNEQFF.

The rearrangement links TRBV7-3 to TRBJ2-3; 14 bases are a match to TRBD2. The V segment lost 5 bases and the J segment 8 bases; nucleotides outside the gene matches: 9. CDR1 and CDR2 from the germline V gene are SGHTA and FQGTGA. The CDR3 consists of 16 residues. The CDR3 DNA is TGTGCCAGCAGCCTTGCGACTAGCGGGAGGGAGGGTACGCAGTATTTT. Translation gives CASSLATSGREGTQYF.